The clone carrying this TCR beta chain was counted a few times. As yet, its antigen is unknown. Clones were read by immunoSEQ multiplex PCR, and TCRdb kept only the in-frame ones, dropping some. The sample yields 250,000 to 400,000 clones, around 90% seen once. The record originates from a study of cytomegalovirus exposure and HLA in healthy donors. General study findings and limits: Generally TCR sequences proved uncommon, though certain public TCRs appeared in numerous donors. Researchers reported that a few CMV-associated chains were confirmed in vitro as CMV antigen-specific.

The receptor comes from a young man in good health and CMV-seronegative. The sequenced sample was PBMCs.

The CDR3 protein is CASSIDSGQGYEQYF. The CDR3 DNA sequence: TGTGCCAGTAGTATAGACTCGGGACAGGGCTACGAGCAGTACTTC. The chain uses TRBV19 and TRBJ2-7; TRBD1 matches 9 bases. The CDR3 totals 15 residues. Germline V gene lookup returns CDR1 LNHDA and CDR2 SQIVND (reference sequence). With 0 bases clipped from V and 3 bases from J, the junction kept 3 bases outside the gene matches.